Following are 6 T cell receptor beta chains from one sample sequenced in a study of shared clonotypes between healthy human individuals. This table comes from immunoSEQ multiplex PCR, and its TCRdb copy is limited to in-frame clones, with some not included. Here the sample spans roughly 500,000 clones, around 96% being singletons. Sequenced sample: naive CD4+ T cells sorted from blood. Subset of the sample: CD45RA+ positively selected. The receptors were sampled from a woman aged 25 to 39 in good health.

Points on this clone: In the same sample, other DNA sequences code for this CDR3. This chain connects TRBV5-4 to TRBJ2-7; D is unclear. Germline values: CDR1 SGHNT, CDR2 YYREEE (reference sequence). V lost 4 bases and J 9 bases, leaving 8 bases between the germline ends. CDR3 length equals 10 residues. The CDR3 loop reads CASSLRRQYF. The CDR3 DNA is TGTGCCAGCAGCCTCCGGCGGCAGTACTTC.

This chain links TRBV4-2 with TRBJ2-3, with 11 bases matching TRBD2. Germline V gives CDR1 LGHNA, CDR2 YNFKEQ. V shed 4 bases and J 6 bases; nucleotides not matched to a gene: 9. This CDR3 spans 16 amino acids. CDR3 in amino acids: CASSRGLAEGADTQYF. Here the CDR3 DNA reads TGTGCCAGCAGCCGGGGACTAGCGGAGGGGGCGGATACGCAGTATTTT.

V is TRBV6-1 and J is TRBJ1-1, with 10 bases lining up with TRBD1. With V trimmed by 7 bases and J by 5 bases, 7 bases remained unmatched. The V gene's germline CDR1 is MNHNS and CDR2 SASEGT. The CDR3 spans 14 residues. The CDR3 reads CASNRQGAQTEAFF. CDR3 sequence (DNA): TGTGCCAGCAATAGACAGGGGGCGCAAACTGAAGCTTTCTTT.

V is TRBV10-3 and J is TRBJ2-7; TRBD2 aligns across 7 bases. V trimming: 4 bases; J trimming: 0 bases; junction bases outside the gene matches: 3. The CDR3 spans 14 residues. Germline loops: CDR1 ENHRY, CDR2 SYGVKD. The CDR3 bases are TGTGCCATCAGTGTCGGCGGGAGCTCCTACGAGCAGTACTTC. Its protein product is CAISVGGSSYEQYF.

The chain uses TRBV7-9 and TRBJ2-5; perhaps D is TRBD1 or TRBD2 (5 bases each). CDR1 and CDR2 (germline): SEHNR, FQNEAQ (reference sequence). The CDR3 runs 14 residues. V was cut by 5 bases and J by 3 bases, with 13 bases left in between. The CDR3 nucleotides read TGTGCCAGCAGCCATCCCGGGACGGAAGAGACCCAGTACTTC. Translating it yields CASSHPGTEETQYF.

The sample holds one count of this clone. This chain uses TRBV6-5 with TRBJ2-5; either TRBD1 or TRBD2 may fit D (5 bases each). Germline V lookup: CDR1 MNHEY, CDR2 SVGAGI. V gave up 2 bases and J gave up 0 bases, with 10 bases separating them. This CDR3 contains 15 residues. In nucleotides, the CDR3 is TGTGCCAGCAGTTACGGGGGTTGGTACCAAGAGACCCAGTACTTC. Translation gives CASSYGGWYQETQYF.